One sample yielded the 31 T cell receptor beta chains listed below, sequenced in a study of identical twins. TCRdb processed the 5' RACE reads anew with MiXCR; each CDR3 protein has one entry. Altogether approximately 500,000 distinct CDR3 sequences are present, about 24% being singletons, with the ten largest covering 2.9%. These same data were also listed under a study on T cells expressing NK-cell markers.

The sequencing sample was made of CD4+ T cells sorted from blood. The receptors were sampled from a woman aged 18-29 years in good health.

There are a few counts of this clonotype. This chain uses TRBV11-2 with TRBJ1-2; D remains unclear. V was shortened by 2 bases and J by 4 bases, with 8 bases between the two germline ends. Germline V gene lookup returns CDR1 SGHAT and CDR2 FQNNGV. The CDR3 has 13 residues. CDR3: CASSLSLPYGYTF. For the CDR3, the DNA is TGTGCCAGCAGCTTATCCCTGCCCTATGGCTACACCTTC.

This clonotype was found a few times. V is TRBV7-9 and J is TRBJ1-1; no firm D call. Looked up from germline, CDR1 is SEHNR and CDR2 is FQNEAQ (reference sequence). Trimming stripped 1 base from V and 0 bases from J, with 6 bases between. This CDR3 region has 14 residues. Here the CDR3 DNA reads TGTGCCAGCAGCTTAGTGGCAGTGAACACTGAAGCTTTCTTT. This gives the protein CASSLVAVNTEAFF.

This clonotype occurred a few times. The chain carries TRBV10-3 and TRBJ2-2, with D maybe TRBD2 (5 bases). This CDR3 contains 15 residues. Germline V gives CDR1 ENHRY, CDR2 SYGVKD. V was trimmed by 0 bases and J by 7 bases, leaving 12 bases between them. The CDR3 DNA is TGTGCCATCAGTGAGTCCCGTGAGGGCCGCGGGGAGCTGTTTTTT. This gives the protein CAISESREGRGELFF.

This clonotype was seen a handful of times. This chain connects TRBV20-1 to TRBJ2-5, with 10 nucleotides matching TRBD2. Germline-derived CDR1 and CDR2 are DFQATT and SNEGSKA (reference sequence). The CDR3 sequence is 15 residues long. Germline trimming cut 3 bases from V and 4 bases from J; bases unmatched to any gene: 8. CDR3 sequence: CSASQERGGAETQYF. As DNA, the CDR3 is TGCAGTGCTAGTCAGGAGCGGGGGGGCGCAGAGACCCAGTACTTC.

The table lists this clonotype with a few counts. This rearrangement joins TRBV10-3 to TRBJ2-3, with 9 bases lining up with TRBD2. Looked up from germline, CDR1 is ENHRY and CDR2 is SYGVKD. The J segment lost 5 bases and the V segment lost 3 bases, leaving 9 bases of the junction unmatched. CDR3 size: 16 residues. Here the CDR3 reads CAISDLAGGRGDTQYF. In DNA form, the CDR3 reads TGTGCCATCAGTGACTTAGCGGGCGGGAGGGGAGATACGCAGTATTTT.

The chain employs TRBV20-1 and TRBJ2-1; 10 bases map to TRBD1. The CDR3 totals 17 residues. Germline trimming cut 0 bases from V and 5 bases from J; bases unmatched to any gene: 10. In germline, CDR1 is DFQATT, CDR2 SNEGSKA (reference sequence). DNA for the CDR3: TGCAGTGCTAGAGATCTCCCCGGGACAGGGGTAGACAATGAGCAGTTCTTC. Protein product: CSARDLPGTGVDNEQFF.

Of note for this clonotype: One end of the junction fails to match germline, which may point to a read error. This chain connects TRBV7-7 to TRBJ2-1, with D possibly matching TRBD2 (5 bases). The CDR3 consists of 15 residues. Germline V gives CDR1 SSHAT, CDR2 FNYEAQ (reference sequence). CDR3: CASSRGGTGYNEQFF. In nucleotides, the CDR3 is TGTGCTAGCAGCCGCGGAGGAACGGGTTACAATGAGCAGTTCTTC.

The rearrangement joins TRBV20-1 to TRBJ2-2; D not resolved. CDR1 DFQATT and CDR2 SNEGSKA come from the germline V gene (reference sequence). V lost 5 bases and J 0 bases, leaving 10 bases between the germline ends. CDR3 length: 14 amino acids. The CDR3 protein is CSASRRTNTGELFF. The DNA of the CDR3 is TGCAGTGCTTCTAGAAGGACGAACACCGGGGAGCTGTTTTTT.

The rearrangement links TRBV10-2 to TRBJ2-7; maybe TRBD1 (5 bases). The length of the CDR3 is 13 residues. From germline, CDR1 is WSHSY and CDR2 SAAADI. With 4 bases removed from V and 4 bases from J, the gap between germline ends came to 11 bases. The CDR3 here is CASSARDGYEQYF. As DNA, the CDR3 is TGCGCCAGCAGTGCCAGGGATGGATACGAGCAGTACTTC.

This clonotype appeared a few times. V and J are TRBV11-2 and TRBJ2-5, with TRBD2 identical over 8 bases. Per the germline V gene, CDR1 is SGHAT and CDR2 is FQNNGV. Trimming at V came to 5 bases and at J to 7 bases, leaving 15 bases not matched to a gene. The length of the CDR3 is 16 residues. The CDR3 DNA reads TGTGCCAGCAGCCCAAGCCCGGGACTAGGGTACGGGACCCAGTACTTC. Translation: CASSPSPGLGYGTQYF.

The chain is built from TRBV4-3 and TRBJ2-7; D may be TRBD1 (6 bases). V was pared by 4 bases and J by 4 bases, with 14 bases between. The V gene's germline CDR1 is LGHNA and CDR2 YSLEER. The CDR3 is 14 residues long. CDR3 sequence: CASSPTARGYEQYF. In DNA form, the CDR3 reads TGCGCCAGCAGCCCGACCGCCAGGGGTTACGAGCAGTACTTC.

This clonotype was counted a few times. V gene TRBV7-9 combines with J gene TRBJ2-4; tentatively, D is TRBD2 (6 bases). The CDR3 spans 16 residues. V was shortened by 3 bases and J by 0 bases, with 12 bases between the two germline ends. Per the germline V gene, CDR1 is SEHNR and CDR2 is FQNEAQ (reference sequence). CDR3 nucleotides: TGTGCCAGCAGCTTTGAGAGGGGACTAGCCAAAAACATTCAGTACTTC. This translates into CASSFERGLAKNIQYF.

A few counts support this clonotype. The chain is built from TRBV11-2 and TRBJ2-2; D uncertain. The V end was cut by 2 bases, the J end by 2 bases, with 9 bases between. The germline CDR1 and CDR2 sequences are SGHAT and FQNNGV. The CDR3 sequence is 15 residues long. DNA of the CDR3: TGTGCCAGCAGCTTATTTTGGTCAAACACCGGGGAGCTGTTTTTT. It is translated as CASSLFWSNTGELFF.

The CDR3 spells CASSPTPRTGETQYF. The CDR3 region has the DNA TGTGCCAGCTCACCAACGCCCCGAACGGGAGAGACCCAGTACTTC. The chain links TRBV18 to TRBJ2-5; D unclear. This CDR3 is built from 15 residues. Germline V lookup: CDR1 KGHSH, CDR2 LQKENI. Trimming cost V 2 bases and J 4 bases, with 14 bases left between them.

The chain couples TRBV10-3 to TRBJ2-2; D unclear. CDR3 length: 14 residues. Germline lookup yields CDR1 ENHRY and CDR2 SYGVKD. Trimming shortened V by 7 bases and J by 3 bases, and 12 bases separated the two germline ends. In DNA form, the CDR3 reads TGTGCCATCAACGTCGGGTATGACACCGGGGAGCTGTTTTTT. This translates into CAINVGYDTGELFF.

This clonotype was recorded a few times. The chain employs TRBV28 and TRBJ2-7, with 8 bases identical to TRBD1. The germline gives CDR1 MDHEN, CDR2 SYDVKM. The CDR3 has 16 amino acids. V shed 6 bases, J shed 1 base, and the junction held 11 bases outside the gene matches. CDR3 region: CASSYRGQGKSYEQYF. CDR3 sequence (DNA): TGTGCCAGCAGCTACAGAGGACAGGGAAAGTCCTACGAGCAGTACTTC.

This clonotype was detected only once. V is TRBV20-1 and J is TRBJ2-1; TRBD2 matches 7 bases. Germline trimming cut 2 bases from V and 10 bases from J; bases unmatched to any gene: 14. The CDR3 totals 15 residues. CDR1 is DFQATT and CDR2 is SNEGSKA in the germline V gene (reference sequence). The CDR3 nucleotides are TGCAGTGCTAGATCGCTAGCGGAGAGTACAATGGAGCAGTTCTTC. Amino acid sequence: CSARSLAESTMEQFF.

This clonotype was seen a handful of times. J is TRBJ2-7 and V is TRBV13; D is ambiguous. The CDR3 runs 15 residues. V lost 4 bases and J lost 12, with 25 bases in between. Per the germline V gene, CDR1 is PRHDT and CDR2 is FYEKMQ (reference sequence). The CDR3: CASSSDPTGFSTLYF. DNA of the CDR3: TGTGCCAGCAGCTCCGACCCTACCGGGTTCTCCACCTTGTACTTC. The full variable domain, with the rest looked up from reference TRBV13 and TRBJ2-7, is AAGVIQSPRHLIKEKRETATLKCYPIPRHDTVYWYQQGPGQDPQFLISFYEKMQSDKGSIPDRFSAQQFSDYHSELNMSSLELGDSALYFCASSSDPTGFSTLYFGPGTRLTVT.

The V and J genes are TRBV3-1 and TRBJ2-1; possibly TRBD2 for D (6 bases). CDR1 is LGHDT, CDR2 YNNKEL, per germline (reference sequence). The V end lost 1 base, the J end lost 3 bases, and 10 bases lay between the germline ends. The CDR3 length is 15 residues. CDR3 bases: TGTGCCAGCAGCCAAGCCGGGACTCTCTACAATGAGCAGTTCTTC. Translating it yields CASSQAGTLYNEQFF.

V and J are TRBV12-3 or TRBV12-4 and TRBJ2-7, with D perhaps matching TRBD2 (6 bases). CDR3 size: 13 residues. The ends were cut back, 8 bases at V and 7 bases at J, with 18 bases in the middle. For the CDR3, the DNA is TGTGCCAGCGGGTGGCAGGCGGCGGGGGAGCAGTACTTC. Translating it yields CASGWQAAGEQYF.

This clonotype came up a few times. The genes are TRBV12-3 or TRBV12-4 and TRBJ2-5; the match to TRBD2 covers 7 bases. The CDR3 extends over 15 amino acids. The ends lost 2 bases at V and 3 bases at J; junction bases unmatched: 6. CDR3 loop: CASSLSWLAEETQYF. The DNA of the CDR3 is TGTGCCAGCAGTTTATCGTGGCTAGCGGAAGAGACCCAGTACTTC.

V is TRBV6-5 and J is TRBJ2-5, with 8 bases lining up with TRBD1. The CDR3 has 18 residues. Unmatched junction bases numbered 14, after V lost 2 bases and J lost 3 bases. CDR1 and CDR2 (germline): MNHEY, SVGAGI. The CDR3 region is CASSYRRDLRTGKETQYF. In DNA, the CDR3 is TGTGCCAGCAGTTACAGGCGGGATTTAAGGACAGGGAAAGAGACCCAGTACTTC.

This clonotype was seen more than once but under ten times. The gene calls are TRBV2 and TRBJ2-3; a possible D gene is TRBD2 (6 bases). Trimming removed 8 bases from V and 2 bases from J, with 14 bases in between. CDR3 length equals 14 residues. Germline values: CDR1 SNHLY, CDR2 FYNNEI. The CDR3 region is CASRKAGFTDTQYF. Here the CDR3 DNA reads TGTGCCAGCCGGAAGGCGGGATTCACAGATACGCAGTATTTT.

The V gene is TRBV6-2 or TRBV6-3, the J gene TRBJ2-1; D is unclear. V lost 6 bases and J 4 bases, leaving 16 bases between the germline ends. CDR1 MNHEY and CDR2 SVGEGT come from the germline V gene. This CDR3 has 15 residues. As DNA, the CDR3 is TGTGCCAGCAGCCTAGACTCCTTTGGGTACAATGAGCAGTTCTTC. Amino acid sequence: CASSLDSFGYNEQFF.

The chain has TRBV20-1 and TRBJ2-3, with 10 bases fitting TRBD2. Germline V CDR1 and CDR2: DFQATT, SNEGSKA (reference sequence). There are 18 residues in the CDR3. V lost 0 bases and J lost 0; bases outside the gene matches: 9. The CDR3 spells CSARDSRTSGRSTDTQYF. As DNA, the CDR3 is TGCAGTGCTAGAGATTCGAGGACTAGCGGACGTAGCACAGATACGCAGTATTTT.

The CDR3 nucleotides are TGTGCCAGCAGCCACCCGCCGGGAGCTAACTATGGCTACACCTTC. As protein: CASSHPPGANYGYTF. The chain couples TRBV4-2 to TRBJ1-2, with D hard to call. The CDR3 extends over 15 amino acids. V lost 3 bases, J lost 0 bases, and 11 bases lay in between. CDR1 and CDR2 (germline): LGHNA, YNFKEQ.

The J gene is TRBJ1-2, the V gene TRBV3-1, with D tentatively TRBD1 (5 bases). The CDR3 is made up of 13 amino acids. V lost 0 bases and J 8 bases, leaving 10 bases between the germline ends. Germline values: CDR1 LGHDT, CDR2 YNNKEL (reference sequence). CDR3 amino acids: CASSQEGALGYTF. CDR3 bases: TGTGCCAGCAGCCAAGAAGGGGCGTTGGGCTACACCTTC.

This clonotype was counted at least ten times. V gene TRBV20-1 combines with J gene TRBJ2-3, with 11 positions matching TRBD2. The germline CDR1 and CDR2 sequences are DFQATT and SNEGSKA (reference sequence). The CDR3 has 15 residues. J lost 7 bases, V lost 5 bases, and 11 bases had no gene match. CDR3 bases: TGCAGTGCTTTAGGACTAGCGGGCTCCCAACATACGCAGTATTTT. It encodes CSALGLAGSQHTQYF.

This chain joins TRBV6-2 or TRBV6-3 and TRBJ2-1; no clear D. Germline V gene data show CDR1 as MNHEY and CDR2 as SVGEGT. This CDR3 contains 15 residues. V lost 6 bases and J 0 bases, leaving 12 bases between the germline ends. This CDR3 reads CASSFRRSSYNEQFF. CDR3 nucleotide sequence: TGTGCCAGCAGCTTTAGAAGAAGCTCCTACAATGAGCAGTTCTTC.

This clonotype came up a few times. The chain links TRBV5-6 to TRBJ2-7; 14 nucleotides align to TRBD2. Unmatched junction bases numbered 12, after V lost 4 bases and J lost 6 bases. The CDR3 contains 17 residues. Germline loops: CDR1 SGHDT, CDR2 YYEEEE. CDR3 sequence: CASSRLAGGHLFSEQYF. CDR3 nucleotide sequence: TGTGCCAGCAGCCGACTAGCGGGAGGGCACCTATTCTCCGAGCAGTACTTC.

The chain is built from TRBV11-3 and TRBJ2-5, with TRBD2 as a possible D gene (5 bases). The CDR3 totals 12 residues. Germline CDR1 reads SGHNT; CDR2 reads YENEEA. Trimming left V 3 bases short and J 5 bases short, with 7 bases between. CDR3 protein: CASSFGDETQYF. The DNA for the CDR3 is TGTGCCAGCAGCTTCGGGGATGAGACCCAGTACTTC.